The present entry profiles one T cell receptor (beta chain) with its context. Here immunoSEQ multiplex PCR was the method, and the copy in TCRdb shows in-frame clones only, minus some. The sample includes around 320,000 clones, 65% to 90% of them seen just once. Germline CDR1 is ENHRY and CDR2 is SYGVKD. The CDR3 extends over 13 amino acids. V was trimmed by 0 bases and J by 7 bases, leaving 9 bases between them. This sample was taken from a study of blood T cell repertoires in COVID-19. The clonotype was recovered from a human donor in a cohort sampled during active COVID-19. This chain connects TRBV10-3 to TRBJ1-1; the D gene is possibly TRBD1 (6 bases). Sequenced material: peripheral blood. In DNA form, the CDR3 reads TGTGCCATCAGTGAGTCGCAGGGGCTTGAAGCTTTCTTT. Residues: CAISESQGLEAFF.